The source of this TCR beta chain is a study of blood T cells in healthy people across ages. There are 13 residues in the CDR3. The germline V and J ends were trimmed by 4 bases and 4 bases, with 10 bases remaining between them. With a J-beta primer mix and a sample-barcoded 5' primer, a second PCR ran roughly 6 to 11 cycles. Each CDR3 protein is one row after TCRdb ran MiXCR on the 5' RACE reads. Here the sample spans 1.5 million to 2 million distinct CDR3 sequences, under 30% being singletons. The clonotype was recovered from a woman in her twenties or thirties in good health. V and J are TRBV12-3 or TRBV12-4 and TRBJ1-2; no reliable D call. Source material: blood. The CDR3, as DNA: TGTGCCAGCAGTTCCTGGCCTATCTATGGCTACACCTTC. Protein sequence: CASSSWPIYGYTF.